One sample yielded the 9 T cell receptor beta chains listed below, sequenced in a study of blood T cell repertoires in COVID-19. Libraries were prepared by immunoSEQ multiplex PCR; TCRdb keeps only in-frame clonotypes and omits some of them. Among about 170,000 clones listed, over 80% were seen once. The sequenced sample was peripheral blood. These receptors came from a man aged 25-45 years with COVID-19, enrolled during active disease.

The gene calls are TRBV19 and TRBJ1-1, with D possibly being TRBD1 (6 bases). The ends were cut back, 8 bases at V and 0 bases at J, with 10 bases in the middle. The CDR3 runs to 13 residues. Germline lookup yields CDR1 LNHDA and CDR2 SQIVND (reference sequence). The CDR3 nucleotides are TGTGCCAGTTTTGACAGGATGAACACTGAAGCTTTCTTT. Amino acids: CASFDRMNTEAFF.

The rearrangement links TRBV7-2 to TRBJ2-5, with TRBD1 matching over 7 bases. The CDR3 totals 16 residues. V trimming: 3 bases; J trimming: 5 bases; junction bases outside the gene matches: 12. Germline CDR1 is SGHTA and CDR2 is FQGNSA. The CDR3 DNA reads as TGTGCCAGCAGCTTGGGTTCAAACAGGGGAAGGGAGACCCAGTACTTC. It encodes CASSLGSNRGRETQYF.

This chain joins TRBV10-3 and TRBJ2-3, with D perhaps TRBD1 (6 bases). Trimming removed 4 bases from V and 1 base from J, with 9 bases in between. Germline-derived CDR1 and CDR2 are ENHRY and SYGVKD. This CDR3 is 14 amino acids long. The CDR3 region is CAISGQAGTDTQYF. The CDR3 DNA reads as TGTGCCATCAGTGGACAGGCAGGCACAGATACGCAGTATTTT.

V and J are TRBV7-9 and TRBJ1-1; possibly TRBD1 for D (5 bases). The CDR3 extends over 15 amino acids. From germline, CDR1 is SEHNR and CDR2 FQNEAQ (reference sequence). V was cut by 1 base and J by 0 bases, with 9 bases left in between. The CDR3 loop is CASSLVVRVNTEAFF. In DNA form, the CDR3 reads TGTGCCAGCAGCTTAGTGGTCAGGGTGAACACTGAAGCTTTCTTT.

The chain links TRBV28 to TRBJ2-5, with a possible D match to TRBD2 (6 bases). V lost 8 bases and J 5 bases, leaving 18 bases between the germline ends. CDR1 and CDR2 from the germline V gene are MDHEN and SYDVKM. The CDR3 runs to 14 residues. CDR3 DNA sequence: TGTGCCAGCGAGATATCGGGGGTTCGGGAGACCCAGTACTTC. The encoded protein is CASEISGVRETQYF.

A single count supports this clone. This chain joins TRBV10-3 and TRBJ2-7, with 9 positions matching TRBD1. Germline lookup yields CDR1 ENHRY and CDR2 SYGVKD. The CDR3 is 14 residues long. V was pared by 4 bases and J by 1 base, with 2 bases of the junction left unmatched. CDR3 DNA: TGTGCCATCAGTGGAGGGACAGGGTCCTACGAGCAGTACTTC. Encoded protein: CAISGGTGSYEQYF.

DNA for the CDR3: TGTGCCAGCAGCTTGGTGACAGGGGTTGGCTACACCTTC. It codes for CASSLVTGVGYTF. The chain joins TRBV5-6 to TRBJ1-2; TRBD1 matches at 8 bases. CDR3 length: 13 amino acids. Germline lookup yields CDR1 SGHDT and CDR2 YYEEEE. V shed 0 bases and J 7 bases; nucleotides not matched to a gene: 2.

This rearrangement joins TRBV12-3 or TRBV12-4 to TRBJ2-7; a possible D gene is TRBD2 (6 bases). This CDR3 region has 13 residues. Trimming took off 1 base at V and 6 bases at J, with 10 bases between the two ends. The CDR3 loop is CASSLGGLGEQYF. The CDR3 bases are TGTGCCAGCAGTTTAGGGGGACTGGGCGAGCAGTACTTC.

The chain links TRBV12-3 or TRBV12-4 to TRBJ1-1; D is unresolved. Trimming took 3 bases from V and 8 from J, leaving 10 bases between them. The CDR3 covers 12 residues. The CDR3 loop is CASSLFRMEAFF. DNA for the CDR3: TGTGCCAGCAGTTTGTTTCGTATGGAAGCTTTCTTT.